There are a few counts of the clone carrying this TCR beta chain. Its antigen is unidentified. At the DNA level, this CDR3 is encoded by other sequences in the same sample as well. CDR3 length: 15 residues. Unmatched junction bases numbered 4, after V lost 2 bases and J lost 3 bases. In germline, CDR1 is SGHRS, CDR2 YFSETQ. Here immunoSEQ multiplex PCR was the method, and the copy in TCRdb shows in-frame clones only, minus some. Of more than 12,000 clones listed, about 70% are singletons. The data originate from a study of memory B cells and T cells in multiple sclerosis. Broader study findings: Shared clonotype counts depended on differing compartment clone-set sizes and were normalized.

Sequenced input: memory (CD45RO+) CD4+ T cells from blood. The chain combines TRBV5-1 with TRBJ2-7, with TRBD2 identical over 11 bases. This clonotype was obtained from a human donor with multiple sclerosis. The CDR3 reads CASSLLAGASYEQYF. The CDR3, as DNA: TGCGCCAGCAGCTTACTAGCGGGGGCTAGCTACGAGCAGTACTTC.